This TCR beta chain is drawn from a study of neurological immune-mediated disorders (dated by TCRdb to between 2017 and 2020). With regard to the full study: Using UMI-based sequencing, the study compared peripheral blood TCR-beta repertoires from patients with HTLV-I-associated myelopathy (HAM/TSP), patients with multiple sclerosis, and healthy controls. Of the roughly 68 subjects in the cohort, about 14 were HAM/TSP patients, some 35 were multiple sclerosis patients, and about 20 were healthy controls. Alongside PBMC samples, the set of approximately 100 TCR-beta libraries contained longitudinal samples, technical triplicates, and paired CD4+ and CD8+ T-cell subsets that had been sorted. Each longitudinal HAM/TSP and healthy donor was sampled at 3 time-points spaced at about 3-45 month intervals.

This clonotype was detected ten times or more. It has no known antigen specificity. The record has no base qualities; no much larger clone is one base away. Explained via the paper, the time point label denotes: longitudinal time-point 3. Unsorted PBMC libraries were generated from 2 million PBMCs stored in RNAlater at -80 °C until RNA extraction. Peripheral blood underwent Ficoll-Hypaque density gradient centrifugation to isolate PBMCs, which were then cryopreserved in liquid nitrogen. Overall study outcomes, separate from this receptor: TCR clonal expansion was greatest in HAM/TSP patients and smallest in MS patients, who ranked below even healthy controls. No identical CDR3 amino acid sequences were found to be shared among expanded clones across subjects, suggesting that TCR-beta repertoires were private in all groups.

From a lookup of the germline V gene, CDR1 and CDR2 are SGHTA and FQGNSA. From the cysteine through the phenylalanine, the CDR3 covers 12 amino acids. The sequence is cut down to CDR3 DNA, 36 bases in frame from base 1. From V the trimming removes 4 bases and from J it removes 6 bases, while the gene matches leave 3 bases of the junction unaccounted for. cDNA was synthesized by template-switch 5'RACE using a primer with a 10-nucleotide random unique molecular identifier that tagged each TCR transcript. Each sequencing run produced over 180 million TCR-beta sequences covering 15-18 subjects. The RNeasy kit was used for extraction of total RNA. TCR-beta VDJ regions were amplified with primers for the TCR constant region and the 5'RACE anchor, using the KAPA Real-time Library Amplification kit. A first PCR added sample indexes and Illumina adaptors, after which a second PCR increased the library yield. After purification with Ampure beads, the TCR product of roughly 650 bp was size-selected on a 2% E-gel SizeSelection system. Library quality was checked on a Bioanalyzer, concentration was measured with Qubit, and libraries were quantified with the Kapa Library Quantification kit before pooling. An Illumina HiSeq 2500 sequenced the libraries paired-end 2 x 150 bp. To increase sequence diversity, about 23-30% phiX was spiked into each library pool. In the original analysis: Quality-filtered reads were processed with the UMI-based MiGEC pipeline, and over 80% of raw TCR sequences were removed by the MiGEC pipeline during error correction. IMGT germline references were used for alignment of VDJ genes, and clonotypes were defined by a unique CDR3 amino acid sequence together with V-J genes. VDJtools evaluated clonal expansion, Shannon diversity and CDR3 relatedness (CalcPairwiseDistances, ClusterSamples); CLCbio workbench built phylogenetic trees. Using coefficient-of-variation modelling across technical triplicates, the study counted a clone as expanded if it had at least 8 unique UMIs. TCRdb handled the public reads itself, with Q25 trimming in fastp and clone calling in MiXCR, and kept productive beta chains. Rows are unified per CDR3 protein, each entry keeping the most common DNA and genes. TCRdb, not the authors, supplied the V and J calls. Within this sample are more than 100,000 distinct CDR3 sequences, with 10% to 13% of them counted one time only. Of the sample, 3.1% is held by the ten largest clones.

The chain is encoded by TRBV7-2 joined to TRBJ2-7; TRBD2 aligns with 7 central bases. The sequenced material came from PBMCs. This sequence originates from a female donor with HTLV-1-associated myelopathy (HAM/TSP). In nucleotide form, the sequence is TGTGCCAGCAGCTCCCCGGGGGGCGAGCAGTACTTC. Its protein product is CASSSPGGEQYF.